The source of this TCR beta chain is a study of cytotoxic CD8 clonotypes in ibrutinib-treated CLL. As for the study in general: Of a cohort that held about a dozen relapsed/refractory and around 15 treatment-naive patients, 17 to 18 were IGHV unmutated. Averaging across samples gave roughly 280,000 productive templates and approximately 87,000 productive rearrangements.

Comments on this clone: Its antigen is unidentified.

Study outcomes and limitations: Private clonotypes, not public ones, expanded at ibrutinib response.

Sequencing sought depths of 1 in 200,000 to 1 in 1 million T cells. Data came from immunoSEQ multiplex PCR; TCRdb stores just in-frame clones and leaves some out. The table has around 150,000 clones, around nine tenths seen once; the top ten hold approximately 3%. The V gene's germline CDR1 is LGHNA and CDR2 YNFKEQ. The CDR3 has 13 residues. Between the trimmed V and J ends, which lost 4 bases and 5 bases, there was a span of 8 bases. The chain has TRBV4-2 and TRBJ2-2; D remains ambiguous. This receptor was obtained from a human donor with chronic lymphocytic leukemia. Source: PBMCs, taken at disease progression, from a patient treated with ibrutinib. For the CDR3, the DNA is TGTGCCAGCAGCCCACCGCGAACCGGGGAGCTGTTTTTT. Amino acids: CASSPPRTGELFF.